Reported below is one TCR beta chain. As for time point: newly diagnosed GD, antithyroid drugs for less than 3 months. After RNA was extracted from PBMCs, the TCR library was made from it. V lost 0 bases and J lost 0, with 19 bases in between. The CDR3 length is 18 residues. Germline V gives CDR1 DFQATT, CDR2 SNEGSKA (reference sequence). The data derive from a study of regulatory T cells in long-lasting Graves disease. Through Arm-PCR of CDR3 regions and iRepertoire HTBI primers, TCR beta libraries were built. TCRdb redid the calling of the multiplex PCR reads with MiXCR, one entry per CDR3 protein. This table holds around 450,000 distinct CDR3 sequences, about 15% found once. These data were also filed under a second study, of T cells in Graves' hyperthyroidism and ophthalmopathy. That work states: Among clonotypes expanded in thyroid above 0.001, most were also found in blood.

The source was peripheral blood mononuclear cells (PBMCs), collected at new diagnosis, from a patient treated with antithyroid drugs. This rearrangement joins TRBV20-1 to TRBJ2-3; D gene unclear. The sequence derives from a woman between 40 and 55 years old with Graves disease. The CDR3 reads CSARDRPRGGPSTDTQYF. CDR3 nucleotide sequence: TGCAGTGCTAGAGACCGACCTAGAGGCGGCCCTAGCACAGATACGCAGTATTTT.